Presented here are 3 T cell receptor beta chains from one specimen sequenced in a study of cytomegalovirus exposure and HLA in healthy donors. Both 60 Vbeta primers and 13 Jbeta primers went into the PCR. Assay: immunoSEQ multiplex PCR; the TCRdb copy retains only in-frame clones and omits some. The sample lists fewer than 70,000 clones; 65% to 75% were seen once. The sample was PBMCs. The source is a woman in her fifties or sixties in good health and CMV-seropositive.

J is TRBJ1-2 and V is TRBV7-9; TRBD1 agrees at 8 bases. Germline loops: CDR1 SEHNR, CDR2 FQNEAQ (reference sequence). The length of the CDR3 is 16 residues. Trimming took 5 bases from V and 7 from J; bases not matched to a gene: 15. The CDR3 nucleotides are TGTGCCAGCAGCGGGACAGGCCGCGCGAAACTGGGTGGCTACACCTTC. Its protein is CASSGTGRAKLGGYTF.

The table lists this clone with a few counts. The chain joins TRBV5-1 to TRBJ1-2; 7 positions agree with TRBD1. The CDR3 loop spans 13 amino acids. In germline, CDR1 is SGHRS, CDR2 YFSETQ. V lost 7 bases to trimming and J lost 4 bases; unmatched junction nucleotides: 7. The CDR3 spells CASQPGQTYGYTF. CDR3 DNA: TGCGCCAGCCAACCGGGACAGACCTATGGCTACACCTTC. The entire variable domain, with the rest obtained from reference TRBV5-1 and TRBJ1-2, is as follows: KAGVTQTPRYLIKTRGQQVTLSCSPISGHRSVSWYQQTPGQGLQFLFEYFSETQRNKGNFPGRFSGRQFSNSRSEMNVSTLELGDSALYLCASQPGQTYGYTFGSGTRLTVV.

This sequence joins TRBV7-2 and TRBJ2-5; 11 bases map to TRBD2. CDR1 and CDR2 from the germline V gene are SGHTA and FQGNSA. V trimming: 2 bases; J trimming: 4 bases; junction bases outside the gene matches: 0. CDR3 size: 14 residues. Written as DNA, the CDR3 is TGTGCCAGCAGCTTAACTAGCGGGAGAGAGACCCAGTACTTC. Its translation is CASSLTSGRETQYF. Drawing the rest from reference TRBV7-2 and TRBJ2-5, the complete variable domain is GAGVSQSPSNKVTEKGKDVELRCDPISGHTALYWYRQSLGQGLEFLIYFQGNSAPDKSGLPSDRFSAERTGGSVSTLTIQRTQQEDSAVYLCASSLTSGRETQYFGPGTRLLVL.